One sample yielded the 17 T cell receptor beta chains listed below, sequenced in a study of T cells in Graves' hyperthyroidism and ophthalmopathy. Using RNA transcripts as the source, TCR beta CDR3 regions were amplified. RT-PCR in the first round (using the HTBI primer set) targeted the TCR CDR3. MiXCR, applied by TCRdb to the multiplex PCR reads, yields one record per CDR3 protein. In the table there are 490,000 or so distinct CDR3 sequences, around a fifth of which are singletons. Input material: blood. These receptor sequences come from a woman aged 70-85 years with Graves' ophthalmopathy.

This chain uses TRBV7-9 with TRBJ2-1; D call uncertain. V lost 2 bases to trimming and J lost 9 bases, with 17 bases between them. The CDR3 runs 15 residues. CDR1 and CDR2 (germline): SEHNR, FQNEAQ (reference sequence). CDR3 DNA sequence: TGTGCCAGCAGCTTATCAGGACGGCCCTGGGGTGAGCAGTTCTTC. Translation: CASSLSGRPWGEQFF. The entire variable domain, with the rest obtained from reference TRBV7-9 and TRBJ2-1, is as follows: DTGVSQNPRHKITKRGQNVTFRCDPISEHNRLYWYRQTLGQGPEFLTYFQNEAQLEKSRLLSDRFSAERPKGSFSTLEIQRTEQGDSAMYLCASSLSGRPWGEQFFGPGTRLTVL.

V is TRBV27 and J is TRBJ2-1, with TRBD2 identical over 7 bases. The CDR3 extends over 15 amino acids. V lost 3 bases, J lost 8 bases, and 10 bases stayed unmatched. Germline loops: CDR1 MNHEY, CDR2 SMNVEV (reference sequence). CDR3 region: CASSLGSGGGYEQFF. The CDR3 nucleotides read TGTGCCAGCAGTTTGGGTTCGGGGGGTGGCTATGAGCAGTTCTTC.

This clonotype appeared a few times. The chain couples TRBV10-3 to TRBJ1-1; 7 positions match TRBD1. J was trimmed by 3 bases and V by 0 bases; bases with no gene match: 7. The CDR3 has 16 amino acids. CDR1 and CDR2 from the germline V gene are ENHRY and SYGVKD. In DNA form, the CDR3 reads TGTGCCATCAGTGAGTCCTGGGGCAGGGGGGACACTGAAGCTTTCTTT. It is translated as CAISESWGRGDTEAFF.

The chain combines TRBV5-1 with TRBJ2-7, with D possibly TRBD2 on 7 matching bases. The CDR3 length is 16 residues. The germline gives CDR1 SGHRS, CDR2 YFSETQ. V lost 0 bases and J 2 bases, leaving 15 bases between the germline ends. The CDR3 nucleotides are TGCGCCAGCAGCTTGGAAGGGGGGAGGGCCCCCTACGAGCAGTACTTC. As protein: CASSLEGGRAPYEQYF. Based on the CDR3 plus reference TRBV5-1 and TRBJ2-7, the full variable domain is KAGVTQTPRYLIKTRGQQVTLSCSPISGHRSVSWYQQTPGQGLQFLFEYFSETQRNKGNFPGRFSGRQFSNSRSEMNVSTLELGDSALYLCASSLEGGRAPYEQYFGPGTRLTVT.

CDR3 residues: CASSRIQGVRIGELFF. The DNA of the CDR3 is TGTGCCAGCAGCCGAATACAGGGGGTGAGGATCGGGGAGCTGTTTTTT. The J gene is TRBJ2-2, the V gene TRBV7-2, with 8 bases identical to TRBD1. The germline V gene encodes CDR1 SGHTA and CDR2 FQGNSA. The length of the CDR3 is 16 residues. Trimming took 5 bases from V and 7 from J; bases not matched to a gene: 12.

This chain joins TRBV18 and TRBJ2-7, with TRBD2 matching 13 bases. The CDR3 is 16 amino acids. Germline lookup yields CDR1 KGHSH and CDR2 LQKENI. The V and J ends lost 0 bases and 5 bases, in that order; junction bases with no gene match: 4. As DNA, the CDR3 is TGTGCCAGCTCACCACCGACTAGCGGGAGGACCAACGAGCAGTACTTC. Translation: CASSPPTSGRTNEQYF.

The gene calls are TRBV10-3 and TRBJ1-3; D is uncertain. This CDR3 contains 15 residues. Trimming cost V 4 bases and J 2 bases, with 12 bases left between them. Germline values: CDR1 ENHRY, CDR2 SYGVKD. As DNA, the CDR3 is TGTGCCATCAGTGTAGGAGGCAGCGCTGGAAACACCATATATTTT. Translation: CAISVGGSAGNTIYF.

The table lists this clonotype with a few counts. V gene TRBV19 combines with J gene TRBJ1-2; D is perhaps TRBD1 (5 bases). The CDR3 is 16 amino acids. V lost 6 bases and J 5 bases, leaving 22 bases between the germline ends. Germline assignment: CDR1 LNHDA and CDR2 SQIVND (reference sequence). The CDR3 DNA is TGTGCCAGTAGCGCCGGGGGATGGGACGGCAAGTATGGCTACACCTTC. This codes for CASSAGGWDGKYGYTF. Looking up the rest from reference TRBV19 and TRBJ1-2 gives the full variable domain: DGGITQSPKYLFRKEGQNVTLSCEQNLNHDAMYWYRQDPGQGLRLIYYSQIVNDFQKGDIAEGYSVSREKKESFPLTVTSAQKNPTAFYLCASSAGGWDGKYGYTFGSGTRLTVV.

This clonotype was picked up many times. The rearrangement uses TRBV12-3 or TRBV12-4 and TRBJ1-1, with 7 bases identical to TRBD1. This CDR3 is built from 15 residues. Trimming at V came to 5 bases and at J to 6 bases, leaving 12 bases not matched to a gene. CDR3 sequence reads: CASSALTGAGSEAFF. Written as DNA, the CDR3 is TGTGCCAGCAGTGCCCTCACAGGGGCAGGGTCTGAAGCTTTCTTT.

Many counts were recorded for this clonotype. The rearrangement joins TRBV6-2 or TRBV6-3 to TRBJ1-1; no reliable D call. This CDR3 region has 14 residues. Trimming took 2 bases from V and 0 from J, leaving 7 bases between them. Germline V lookup: CDR1 MNHEY, CDR2 SVGEGT. DNA of the CDR3: TGTGCCAGCAGTTACCTGGGGATGAACACTGAAGCTTTCTTT. Its protein is CASSYLGMNTEAFF.

The chain links TRBV18 to TRBJ2-7; 7 bases match TRBD1. This CDR3 contains 13 residues. V trimming: 2 bases; J trimming: 4 bases; junction bases outside the gene matches: 2. The V gene's germline CDR1 is KGHSH and CDR2 LQKENI. CDR3 DNA: TGTGCCAGCTCACCAAACAGGGGTTACGAGCAGTACTTC. It encodes CASSPNRGYEQYF.

The chain joins TRBV6-1 to TRBJ1-1; weak D call: TRBD1 (6 bases). This CDR3 spans 15 amino acids. With 3 bases removed from V and 3 bases from J, the gap between germline ends came to 14 bases. Germline V gene sequence: CDR1 MNHNS, CDR2 SASEGT. The CDR3 DNA sequence: TGTGCCAGCAGTGAGACTCCGGGGGCGTACACTGAAGCTTTCTTT. It encodes CASSETPGAYTEAFF.

On this clonotype itself: A clone one base away is much larger, so this may be a read error. The chain recombines TRBV5-1 with TRBJ1-1, with D hard to call. This CDR3 is built from 13 residues. The V end lost 4 bases, the J end lost 0 bases, and 7 bases lay between the germline ends. Germline-derived CDR1 and CDR2 are SGHRS and YFSETQ. The CDR3 DNA follows: TGCGCCAGCAGCCGGGTGGTGAACACTGAAGCTTTCTTT. This codes for CASSRVVNTEAFF.

This clonotype was seen a few times. The V gene is TRBV12-3 or TRBV12-4, the J gene TRBJ1-1; TRBD1 might be the D (5 bases). The CDR3 consists of 12 residues. V lost 3 bases and J lost 10, with 12 bases in between. Here the CDR3 DNA reads TGTGCCAGCAGTTTTACTTCGGGGGGAGCTTTCTTT. This gives the protein CASSFTSGGAFF.

This clonotype was found once. This chain uses TRBV6-1 with TRBJ2-7, with D perhaps TRBD2 (6 bases). The ends were cut back, 6 bases at V and 2 bases at J, with 17 bases in the middle. The germline gives CDR1 MNHNS, CDR2 SASEGT. The CDR3 length is 15 residues. In DNA form, the CDR3 reads TGTGCCAGCAGCTCGCGGGATAACCACCCCTACGAGCAGTACTTC. Protein: CASSSRDNHPYEQYF.

This clonotype showed up just once. This chain uses TRBV28 with TRBJ1-1; 9 bases are shared with TRBD1. Trimming took 2 bases from V and 4 from J; bases not matched to a gene: 8. Germline CDR1 is MDHEN and CDR2 is SYDVKM. The CDR3 is 16 amino acids. The CDR3 spells CASSLEQGAPGTEAFF. The CDR3 coding sequence is TGTGCCAGCAGTTTAGAACAGGGGGCGCCGGGCACTGAAGCTTTCTTT.

This clonotype was seen repeatedly, ten times or more. The chain carries TRBV6-1 and TRBJ1-1, with 9 positions matching TRBD1. The CDR3 is made up of 13 amino acids. Trimming removed 7 bases from V and 4 bases from J; junction bases left unmatched: 4. Germline values: CDR1 MNHNS, CDR2 SASEGT. The CDR3 nucleotides are TGTGCCAGCACCAAGACAGGGGGCACTGAAGCTTTCTTT. Translated, it gives CASTKTGGTEAFF.